This T cell receptor beta chain was found in a study of CD8 T cells in ankylosing spondylitis (dated by TCRdb to 2016 to 2017). With respect to the entire study: The study profiled T cell receptor beta repertoires in healthy donors and ankylosing spondylitis patients to find disease-linked TCR variants. The whole study cohort included 108 healthy donors and under 30 ankylosing spondylitis patients. Peripheral blood samples were taken, and synovial fluid was additionally collected from ankylosing spondylitis patients.

The sequencer listed for this sample is Illumina HiSeq 2500. TCR beta libraries were prepared by quantitative 5'-RACE with molecular barcodes. The source study handled its data this way. To identify disease-linked TCR variants, a new computational method was used, one built on a probabilistic model of VDJ rearrangement. The raw public reads went through TCRdb reprocessing: fastp at Q25, MiXCR clone calling, in-frame beta chains kept. For every CDR3 protein sequence, its rows merge into one entry that carries the most common genes and DNA. Clone size and V and J calls follow TCRdb, not the original study. This sample lists hundreds of thousands of distinct CDR3 sequences; roughly 18% were detected once. The ten largest clones add up to under 45% of the sample. V loses 0 bases of germline sequence and J loses 5 bases, and the interval between the two ends is 19 bases. The CDR3 sequence holds 17 residues, the cysteine and phenylalanine included. Only CDR3 DNA remains: 51 bases, in frame from the first base. CDR1 and CDR2 (LGHNA, YSLEER) derive from the germline V gene.

In the case of this clonotype: This receptor's antigen is unknown. No base-level quality is on record; no much larger clone is a single base apart.

Overall study outcomes, separate from this receptor: The disease-linked clones were reported to be significantly enriched in matched synovial fluid samples from ankylosing spondylitis patients. The disease-linked clones showed a CD8+ phenotype and occurred at relatively low frequencies in peripheral blood. Blood from ankylosing spondylitis patients appeared to be characterized by a TCR beta motif made up of several highly homologous amino acid variants. Some of the motif variants had been reported before in the synovial fluid and blood of reactive arthritis patients, a finding that suggests common disease-initiation mechanisms.

The chain uses TRBV4-3 and TRBJ1-2; there is no confident call for the D gene. The sample consisted of blood, either unsorted or a sorted T cell fraction (not recorded which). This TCR derives from a male donor with ankylosing spondylitis. The sequence in DNA is TGCGCCAGCAGCCAAGATCTGGAAGTAGGCCCGATTTATGGCTACACCTTC. Its translation reads: CASSQDLEVGPIYGYTF.